The rows below give T cell receptor beta chains drawn from one sample of a study of blood T cell repertoires in COVID-19. Profiled with immunoSEQ multiplex PCR; TCRdb holds only in-frame clones, not every one. The table has fewer than 300,000 clones, 88% seen once. Sequenced sample: peripheral blood. These receptors originate from a man between 18 and 35 years old with active or convalescent COVID-19. CDR3s include the opening cysteine and the closing phenylalanine or tryptophan. A D gene is named only where the DNA matches it firmly. Where a row states a size, it is once, few, many or the class of an expanded clone; other rows omit it.

v_gene	abundance	d_gene	j_gene	CDR3aa	CDR3nt
TRBV3-1/TRBV3-2	.	.	TRBJ2-7	CASSQDSTPPYEQYF	TGTGCCAGCAGCCAAGATTCGACTCCCCCCTACGAGCAGTACTTC
TRBV7-9	.	TRBD2	TRBJ2-7	CASSPRAGGFSYEQYF	TGTGCCAGCAGTCCACGTGCGGGGGGCTTCTCCTACGAGCAGTACTTC
TRBV23-1	.	TRBD1	TRBJ1-2	CASSQPCWRGLDGYTF	TGCGCCAGCAGTCAACCTTGTTGGAGGGGGCTTGATGGCTACACCTTC
TRBV7-3	.	TRBD2	TRBJ2-3	CASSSSGGATDTQYF	TGTGCCAGCAGCTCCAGCGGGGGGGCAACAGATACGCAGTATTTT
TRBV18	once	.	TRBJ1-3	CASSPRQVGSGNTIYF	TGTGCCAGCTCACCTCGACAGGTGGGATCTGGAAACACCATATATTTT
TRBV2	.	TRBD1	TRBJ1-2	CASIPGGQTGMPF	TGTGCCAGCATCCCCGGGGGACAGACCGGTATGCCCTTC
TRBV7-9	.	.	TRBJ1-1	CASSSRVGVTFPTEAFF	TGTGCCAGCAGCTCTCGGGTAGGGGTAACGTTTCCTACTGAAGCTTTCTTT
TRBV18	.	TRBD1	TRBJ1-5	CASSPGQGARDQPQHF	TGTGCCAGCTCACCGGGACAGGGGGCGCGAGATCAGCCCCAGCATTTT
TRBV2	.	TRBD1	TRBJ1-6	CASSVRDRGRLRNSPLHF	TGTGCCAGCAGTGTCCGGGACAGGGGGCGTTTAAGGAATTCACCCCTCCACTTT
TRBV10-3	.	.	TRBJ1-1	CAISPFTPNTEAFF	TGTGCCATCAGCCCCTTTACACCGAACACTGAAGCTTTCTTT
TRBV27	.	.	TRBJ1-4	CASSPPGENEKLFF	TGTGCCAGCAGCCCCCCCGGGGAGAATGAAAAACTGTTTTTT
TRBV12-1	.	.	TRBJ1-5	CASSSVDSRNQPQHF	TGTGCCAGCAGCTCGGTAGACAGTCGCAATCAGCCCCAGCATTTT
TRBV6-6	.	TRBD1	TRBJ1-2	CASTMGQGAKGYGYTF	TGTGCCAGCACTATGGGACAGGGGGCGAAGGGCTATGGCTACACCTTC
TRBV19	.	TRBD1	TRBJ1-2	CASRDSNYGYTF	TGTGCCAGTCGGGACAGTAACTATGGCTACACCTTC
TRBV29-1	once	TRBD1	TRBJ1-2	CSVGSGQGGLGYTF	TGCAGCGTTGGTAGCGGACAGGGCGGTTTGGGCTACACCTTC
TRBV10-3	.	TRBD1	TRBJ2-1	CAISDKGAINEQFF	TGTGCCATCAGTGATAAGGGGGCGATTAATGAGCAGTTCTTC
TRBV4-1	.	.	TRBJ1-4	CASSQFPKGVWRGTNEKLFF	TGCGCCAGCAGCCAATTCCCAAAGGGTGTCTGGAGAGGGACTAATGAAAAACTGTTTTTT
TRBV5-1	.	TRBD1	TRBJ2-7	CASSIDGTGGEQYF	TGCGCCAGCAGCATAGACGGGACAGGGGGTGAGCAGTACTTC
TRBV7-6	many	.	TRBJ1-1	CASSGTHENLANTEAFF	TGTGCCAGCAGCGGGACACACGAAAATCTTGCTAACACTGAAGCTTTCTTT
TRBV18	.	TRBD2	TRBJ2-7	CASSEVAGYYEQYF	TGTGCCAGCTCAGAAGTAGCGGGGTATTACGAGCAGTACTTC
TRBV3-1/TRBV3-2	.	TRBD1	TRBJ2-7	CASSQEGWDSAYEQYF	TGTGCCAGCAGCCAAGAAGGTTGGGACAGTGCCTACGAGCAGTACTTC
TRBV3-1/TRBV3-2	.	.	TRBJ2-7	CASSPSSYEQYF	TGTGCCAGCAGCCCGAGCTCCTACGAGCAGTACTTC
TRBV9	.	.	TRBJ2-2	CASSVGSGGANTGELFF	TGTGCCAGCAGCGTAGGATCGGGGGGCGCGAACACCGGGGAGCTGTTTTTT
TRBV7-3	.	.	TRBJ2-2	CASSLLAGWSTGELFF	TGTGCCAGCAGCTTGTTAGCCGGGTGGAGCACCGGGGAGCTGTTTTTT
TRBV5-1	.	.	TRBJ1-3	CASSLGQGGSGNTIYF	TGCGCCAGCAGCTTGGGGCAGGGTGGCTCTGGAAACACCATATATTTT
TRBV5-8	.	.	TRBJ2-7	CASSKDYYEQYF	TGTGCCAGCAGCAAGGACTACTACGAGCAGTACTTC
TRBV18	once	.	TRBJ1-1	CASSPATGRNTEAFF	TGTGCCAGCTCACCAGCAACAGGGAGGAACACTGAAGCTTTCTTT
TRBV19	.	.	TRBJ1-5	CASSIPGGNQPQHF	TGTGCCAGTAGTATACCGGGAGGCAATCAGCCCCAGCATTTT
TRBV14	.	.	TRBJ2-3	CASSQVRDTDTQYF	TGTGCCAGCAGCCAGGTACGGGACACAGATACGCAGTATTTT
TRBV15	.	.	TRBJ1-5	CATSRGGQGSQPQHF	TGTGCCACCAGCAGAGGGGGGCAGGGGAGTCAGCCCCAGCATTTT
TRBV5-6	.	.	TRBJ2-6	CASSLSVSGANVLTF	TGTGCCAGCAGCTTATCGGTGTCTGGGGCCAACGTCCTGACTTTC
TRBV2	.	TRBD2	TRBJ2-1	CASSGVAGDYNEQFF	TGTGCCAGCAGTGGGGTAGCGGGGGACTACAATGAGCAGTTCTTC
TRBV18	.	TRBD1	TRBJ1-2	CASSPAAPLGQKNYGYTF	TGTGCCAGCTCCCCTGCCGCTCCCCTGGGACAGAAAAACTATGGCTACACCTTC
TRBV29-1	.	.	TRBJ2-7	CSVDRGYEQYF	TGCAGCGTTGATCGGGGTTACGAGCAGTACTTC
TRBV11-2	.	TRBD1	TRBJ1-1	CASSPFRGQGLPGTEAFF	TGTGCCAGCAGCCCGTTCAGGGGACAGGGGCTTCCTGGCACTGAAGCTTTCTTT
TRBV6-1	.	.	TRBJ2-7	CASREGSWGYPYEQYF	TGTGCCAGCAGGGAAGGGTCCTGGGGCTACCCCTACGAGCAGTACTTC
TRBV27	once	.	TRBJ2-1	CASSLTQGNNEQFF	TGTGCCAGCAGTTTAACTCAGGGGAACAATGAGCAGTTCTTC
TRBV13	many	.	TRBJ2-7	CASSPRQVSSYEQYF	TGTGCCAGCAGCCCCAGACAGGTTTCCTCCTACGAGCAGTACTTC
TRBV12-3/TRBV12-4	once	.	TRBJ2-5	CASSLTGETQYF	TGTGCCAGCAGTTTAACGGGGGAGACCCAGTACTTC
TRBV15	few	.	TRBJ1-1	CATSRDMSLNTEAFF	TGTGCCACCAGCAGAGATATGAGTCTGAACACTGAAGCTTTCTTT
TRBV5-6	.	.	TRBJ2-7	CASSLGSSYEQYF	TGTGCCAGCAGCTTGGGCAGCTCCTACGAGCAGTACTTC
TRBV19	.	TRBD1	TRBJ2-4	CASSKTGNIQYF	TGTGCCAGTAGTAAGACAGGGAACATTCAGTACTTC
TRBV11-2	.	.	TRBJ1-1	CASSFRIVGGTEAFF	TGTGCCAGCAGCTTTCGTATCGTTGGGGGGACTGAAGCTTTCTTT
TRBV5-6	.	.	TRBJ1-2	CASSLYGGGQIYGYTF	TGTGCCAGCAGCTTGTACGGCGGGGGGCAGATCTATGGCTACACCTTC
TRBV5-6	few	.	TRBJ1-4	CASSEAVSGKLFF	TGTGCCAGCAGCGAGGCAGTTTCGGGAAAACTGTTTTTT
TRBV5-6	once	.	TRBJ1-6	CASSLAQGTNSPLHF	TGTGCCAGCAGCTTGGCCCAGGGGACTAATTCACCCCTCCACTTT
TRBV9	.	TRBD1	TRBJ1-1	CASSAPAGGTEAFF	TGTGCCAGCAGCGCCCCGGCAGGGGGGACTGAAGCTTTCTTT
TRBV7-9	.	.	TRBJ1-1	CASSLSSHDEAFF	TGTGCCAGCAGCTTATCTTCACACGATGAAGCTTTCTTT
TRBV12-5	.	TRBD2	TRBJ2-6	CASGLPPGLALAGANVLTF	TGTGCTAGTGGTTTGCCTCCGGGACTAGCATTAGCTGGGGCCAACGTCCTGACTTTC
TRBV2	.	TRBD2	TRBJ2-7	CASSESRGGLYEQYF	TGTGCCAGCAGTGAGAGTCGGGGGGGCCTCTACGAGCAGTACTTC
TRBV6-5	.	.	TRBJ1-5	CASTKTGFFQPQHF	TGTGCCAGCACCAAAACAGGGTTTTTTCAGCCCCAGCATTTT
TRBV24-1	.	.	TRBJ1-4	CATSDFRSGEKLFF	TGTGCCACCAGTGATTTCCGAAGCGGTGAAAAACTGTTTTTT
TRBV4-3	.	TRBD2	TRBJ2-1	CASSQGGTSGHNEQFF	TGCGCCAGCAGCCAAGGCGGGACTAGCGGTCACAATGAGCAGTTCTTC
TRBV27	.	TRBD1	TRBJ2-7	CASKQGQAYEQYF	TGTGCCAGCAAACAAGGACAGGCCTACGAGCAGTACTTC
TRBV29-1	once	TRBD2	TRBJ2-3	CSVEDLAGGDTQYF	TGCAGCGTTGAGGATCTAGCGGGGGGGGACACGCAGTATTTT
TRBV15	.	.	TRBJ2-3	CATSREQEQYF	TGTGCCACCAGCAGAGAACAGGAACAGTATTTT
TRBV11-2	.	.	TRBJ2-7	CASSLAQGPYEQYF	TGTGCCAGCAGCTTAGCACAGGGCCCCTACGAGCAGTACTTC